The 29 T cell receptor beta chains below were found in one sample sequenced in a study of CD8+CD57+ T cells in acquired aplastic anemia (dated by TCRdb to 2017 to 2018). Sequencing was carried out with an Illumina HiSeq 2000. Genomic DNA served as template for TCR beta VDJ combination and CDR3 sequence profiling. TCRdb passed the public sequencing reads through fastp at Q25 and MiXCR, retaining productive beta sequences. Rows matching on CDR3 protein sequence are summarized as one entry with the most common DNA and genes. This sample lists some 410,000 distinct CDR3 sequences; 65% to 75% were detected once. The ten most abundant clones make up under 5% of the sample. The sample consisted of sorted CD4+, CD8+, or CD8+CD57+ T cells (not recorded which) from PBMCs. Receptors were obtained from a human donor in good health, serving as a control.

The chain carries TRBV2 and TRBJ1-2, with D hard to call. This CDR3 region has 13 residues. In germline, CDR1 is SNHLY, CDR2 FYNNEI. The V and J ends lost 7 bases and 5 bases respectively, with 14 bases between them. CDR3 coding DNA: TGTGCCAGCACAAACGTGGCGGGATATGGCTACACCTTC. Amino acids: CASTNVAGYGYTF.

This chain links TRBV20-1 with TRBJ2-3; no clear D. The ends were cut back, 3 bases at V and 0 bases at J, with 10 bases in the middle. CDR3 length: 14 residues. Germline V gene sequence: CDR1 DFQATT, CDR2 SNEGSKA (reference sequence). The CDR3 reads CSASFSTSTDTQYF. CDR3 sequence (DNA): TGCAGTGCTAGCTTCTCGACTAGCACAGATACGCAGTATTTT.

A word on this clonotype: One junction end does not reproduce the germline sequence, and a read error may be involved. This sequence joins TRBV10-3 and TRBJ1-2, with 8 bases that match TRBD1. CDR1 and CDR2 from the germline V gene are ENHRY and SYGVKD. The length of the CDR3 is 13 residues. This CDR3 is CASSGLRGQGYTF. The CDR3 nucleotides are TGTGCCAGCAGTGGACTCAGGGGGCAAGGCTACACCTTC.

This clonotype appeared many times. The chain recombines TRBV3-1 with TRBJ1-1; no firm D call. The CDR3 runs 12 residues. V lost 4 bases and J 11 bases, leaving 14 bases between the germline ends. Germline V CDR1 and CDR2: LGHDT, YNNKEL (reference sequence). DNA for the CDR3: TGTGCCAGCAGCCTACCTTATGGGAGGGCTTTCTTT. The encoded protein is CASSLPYGRAFF. Looking up the rest from reference TRBV3-1 and TRBJ1-1 gives the full variable domain: DTAVSQTPKYLVTQMGNDKSIKCEQNLGHDTMYWYKQDSKKFLKIMFSYNNKELIINETVPNRFSPKSPDKAHLNLHINSLELGDSAVYFCASSLPYGRAFFGQGTRLTVV.

About this clonotype: Just one base apart from a much larger clone, this may be a read error. The V gene is TRBV2, the J gene TRBJ2-7, with 7 bases identical to TRBD1. V lost 8 bases to trimming and J lost 8 bases; unmatched junction nucleotides: 6. The CDR3 runs to 11 residues. Germline loops: CDR1 SNHLY, CDR2 FYNNEI. CDR3 DNA sequence: TGTGCCAGCTACAGGGGTGGCAAGCAGTACTTC. Its protein is CASYRGGKQYF.

This clonotype was counted many times. This chain connects TRBV19 to TRBJ2-1; weak D call: TRBD2 (6 bases). Deletions cut 5 bases from V and 0 bases from J, with 17 bases between. This CDR3 is 17 amino acids long. The germline gives CDR1 LNHDA, CDR2 SQIVND (reference sequence). DNA of the CDR3: TGTGCCAGTAGTCTTTCAAGGGACTTAAGCTCCTACAATGAGCAGTTCTTC. This translates into CASSLSRDLSSYNEQFF.

This clonotype has a count of ten or more. This chain links TRBV4-2 with TRBJ2-3; 13 bases align to TRBD2. V lost 4 bases to trimming and J lost 3 bases; unmatched junction nucleotides: 1. Germline V gene data show CDR1 as LGHNA and CDR2 as YNFKEQ. CDR3 length: 15 amino acids. The CDR3 protein is CASSRLAGGTDTQYF. The CDR3 DNA is TGTGCCAGCAGCCGACTAGCGGGGGGAACAGATACGCAGTATTTT.

This clonotype was seen repeatedly, ten times or more. The rearrangement uses TRBV6-2 or TRBV6-3 and TRBJ1-1; possibly TRBD1 for D (5 bases). Germline CDR1 reads MNHEY; CDR2 reads SVGEGT. This CDR3 contains 11 residues. V was pared by 6 bases and J by 7 bases, with 9 bases between. The CDR3 DNA reads TGTGCCAGCAGAAAAACAGGTGAAGCTTTCTTT. Protein: CASRKTGEAFF.

The table lists this clonotype with many counts. The chain recombines TRBV6-5 with TRBJ1-1; TRBD1 matches at 9 bases. The CDR3 has 14 amino acids. V trimming: 2 bases; J trimming: 3 bases; junction bases outside the gene matches: 1. From germline, CDR1 is MNHEY and CDR2 SVGAGI. The CDR3 bases are TGTGCCAGCAGTTACCGGACAGGGGACACTGAAGCTTTCTTT. Translating it yields CASSYRTGDTEAFF.

The table lists this clonotype with many counts. The V call is TRBV20-1, the J call TRBJ2-3; a possible D gene is TRBD2 (7 bases). The germline V and J ends were trimmed by 2 bases and 3 bases, with 12 bases remaining between them. This CDR3 region has 14 residues. From germline, CDR1 is DFQATT and CDR2 SNEGSKA (reference sequence). CDR3 loop: CSARLGGQTDTQYF. CDR3 sequence (DNA): TGCAGTGCTAGACTGGGGGGGCAGACAGATACGCAGTATTTT.

This chain joins TRBV5-1 and TRBJ2-7; the D gene is possibly TRBD2 (5 bases). Germline V lookup: CDR1 SGHRS, CDR2 YFSETQ. The V gene lost 4 bases and the J gene lost 3 bases, with 29 bases spanning the gap. The CDR3 covers 19 residues. The CDR3 loop is CASSPCSGYGGRVGYEQYF. CDR3 coding DNA: TGCGCCAGCAGCCCGTGTTCGGGATACGGTGGAAGGGTAGGCTACGAGCAGTACTTC.

In the case of this clonotype: As the CDR3 is not closed by the conserved phenylalanine or tryptophan, this likely results from a read error. No DNA is shown, since the ends of the CDR3 on it are uncertain; the CDR3 is the one TCRdb lists. The chain is built from TRBV7-2 and TRBJ2-3; the table's D call TRBD1 went unverified against the DNA. Germline V lookup: CDR1 SGHTA, CDR2 FQGNSA. The CDR3 is 13 amino acids in total, end residues counted. The CDR3 loop reads CASSLGTANYGYT.

Only one count was recorded for this clonotype. The rearrangement uses TRBV12-3 or TRBV12-4 and TRBJ1-2; D possibly corresponds to TRBD1 (6 bases). Trimming cost V 6 bases and J 1 base, with 12 bases left between them. This CDR3 has 14 residues. This CDR3 is CASRAGANNYGYTF. CDR3 nucleotides: TGTGCCAGCAGGGCGGGGGCGAATAACTATGGCTACACCTTC.

Details on this clonotype: One end of the junction is discordant with germline, which a read error may explain. The rearrangement uses TRBV7-3 and TRBJ1-2; TRBD1 aligns across 7 bases. This CDR3 is 14 amino acids long. CDR1 and CDR2 from the germline V gene are SGHTA and FQGTGA. Here the CDR3 reads CASSPGGANYGNTF. The CDR3 region has the DNA TGTGCCAGCAGTCCAGGGGGGGCTAACTATGGCAACACGTTC.

As regards this clonotype: Possible read error: a much larger clone is one base away. This chain joins TRBV7-3 and TRBJ2-1, with a possible D match to TRBD2 (5 bases). Matching the DNA end better, TRBJ2-7 makes the J call doubtful. This CDR3 spans 14 amino acids. CDR1 and CDR2 (germline): SGHTA, FQGTGA. The chain's CDR3 is CASSLQRVSNEQYF. DNA of the CDR3: TGTGCCAGCAGTCTTCAGAGGGTTAGCAATGAGCAGTACTTC.

The chain combines TRBV11-2 with TRBJ2-1; 12 nucleotides line up with TRBD1. The CDR3 runs 17 residues. Trimming took 9 bases from V and 5 from J; bases not matched to a gene: 14. Germline lookup yields CDR1 SGHAT and CDR2 FQNNGV. CDR3 nucleotides: TGTGCCAGTAGGTCCGGGACAGGGGGCAGAAGCGACAATGAGCAGTTCTTC. Translation gives CASRSGTGGRSDNEQFF.

This clonotype was seen at least ten times. The CDR3 reads CAWTLEASSGNTIYF. In DNA form, the CDR3 reads TGTGCCTGGACCCTCGAGGCAAGCTCTGGAAACACCATATATTTT. This chain links TRBV30 with TRBJ1-3; D call uncertain. The germline V and J ends were trimmed by 4 bases and 0 bases, with 13 bases remaining between them. This CDR3 has 15 amino acids. CDR1 is GTSNPN and CDR2 is SVGIG in the germline V gene (reference sequence).

The J gene is TRBJ1-4, the V gene TRBV7-4; D is perhaps TRBD1 (6 bases). V was cut by 3 bases and J by 6 bases, with 14 bases left in between. Germline-derived CDR1 and CDR2 are SGHVT and SQSDAQ. This CDR3 contains 15 residues. In nucleotides, the CDR3 is TGTGCCAGCAGCTTGACAGGAGGGGAGTATGAAAAACTGTTTTTT. This sequence encodes CASSLTGGEYEKLFF.

This clonotype was observed once. The rearrangement links TRBV2 to TRBJ2-1; D is uncertain. CDR1 and CDR2 (germline): SNHLY, FYNNEI. Trimming shortened V by 2 bases and J by 6 bases, and 14 bases separated the two germline ends. The CDR3 extends over 15 amino acids. CDR3 DNA sequence: TGTGCCAGCAGTGAACGCCCCGCACAAACCAATGAGCAGTTCTTC. It codes for CASSERPAQTNEQFF. The variable domain in full, with the rest retrieved from reference TRBV2 and TRBJ2-1, is EPEVTQTPSHQVTQMGQEVILRCVPISNHLYFYWYRQILGQKVEFLVSFYNNEISEKSEIFDDQFSVERPDGSNFTLKIRSTKLEDSAMYFCASSERPAQTNEQFFGPGTRLTVL.

With respect to this clonotype: The conserved final phenylalanine or tryptophan is absent from the CDR3, which likely points to a read error. The limits of the CDR3 on the DNA are not certain, so only TCRdb's listed CDR3 is given. The CDR3 sequence is CATSEDLVTLRYFG. V and J are TRBV2 and TRBJ2-1; the table's D gene call, TRBD2, was not cross checked with the DNA. The CDR3 has 14 residues if both end residues are counted. Germline-derived CDR1 and CDR2 are SNHLY and FYNNEI.

As regards this clonotype: Because it lacks the conserved phenylalanine or tryptophan at the end, this CDR3 is likely a read error. This chain uses TRBV29-1 with TRBJ2-3, with 9 bases that match TRBD1. The CDR3 totals 15 residues. Germline V gene sequence: CDR1 SQVTM, CDR2 ANQGSEA. V was pared by 4 bases and J by 12 bases, with 17 bases of the junction left unmatched. The CDR3 DNA reads as TGCAGCGTTGCGCACAGGGGGCTTACCGCCGACACCCAGTATTCT. It specifies CSVAHRGLTADTQYS.

The rearrangement links TRBV5-1 to TRBJ1-2; D may be TRBD1 (6 bases). Trimming took 0 bases from V and 7 from J, leaving 13 bases between them. In germline, CDR1 is SGHRS, CDR2 YFSETQ. The CDR3 contains 14 residues. Written as DNA, the CDR3 is TGCGCCAGCAGCTTGGCAGCGGGAGGGGGTGGCTACACCTTC. It translates to CASSLAAGGGGYTF.

This clonotype was recorded many times. The genes are TRBV5-1 and TRBJ1-2, with D possibly matching TRBD1 (6 bases). Looked up from germline, CDR1 is SGHRS and CDR2 is YFSETQ. V lost 4 bases, J lost 4 bases, and 20 bases lay in between. The CDR3 totals 16 residues. CDR3: CASSETGQRPPYGYTF. The CDR3 DNA is TGCGCCAGCAGCGAAACAGGACAGCGGCCTCCCTATGGCTACACCTTC. Supplemented by reference TRBV5-1 and TRBJ1-2, the full variable domain reads KAGVTQTPRYLIKTRGQQVTLSCSPISGHRSVSWYQQTPGQGLQFLFEYFSETQRNKGNFPGRFSGRQFSNSRSEMNVSTLELGDSALYLCASSETGQRPPYGYTFGSGTRLTVV.

In its sample, this clonotype was seen many times. The CDR3 loop reads CASILTPGPYYEQYF. CDR3 sequence (DNA): TGTGCCAGCATACTTACACCGGGACCCTACTACGAGCAGTACTTC. The J gene is TRBJ2-7, the V gene TRBV6-1; the D call may be TRBD1 or TRBD2 (5 bases each). Germline V lookup: CDR1 MNHNS, CDR2 SASEGT. V dropped 7 bases and J dropped 3 bases, with 19 bases sitting between them. There are 15 residues in the CDR3.

On this clonotype itself: The junction departs from germline at one end; a sequencing error may be responsible. CDR3: CASSPNRDNEQNYGYTF. Written as DNA, the CDR3 is TGCGCCAGCAGCCCAAACCGAGACAACGAGCAGAACTATGGCTACACCTTC. The chain employs TRBV7-8 and TRBJ1-2; D remains unclear. Germline values: CDR1 SGHVS, CDR2 FQNEAQ. CDR3 length: 17 amino acids.

About this clonotype: A read error may produce the germline difference seen at one junction end. This chain links TRBV5-1 with TRBJ1-5; tentative D call: TRBD1 (5 bases). From germline, CDR1 is SGHRS and CDR2 YFSETQ. The CDR3 is made up of 13 amino acids. The CDR3 DNA sequence: TGTGCCAGCAGCTGGGTCGGGGGTGCCAACCAGCATTTT. Amino acid sequence: CASSWVGGANQHF.

This clonotype has just one count. J is TRBJ2-2 and V is TRBV7-2, with TRBD2 matching over 8 bases. V was clipped by 6 bases and J by 0 bases; unmatched bases: 3. The CDR3 extends over 15 amino acids. Germline CDR1 SGHTA, CDR2 FQGNSA. The CDR3 is CASRGGGTNTGELFF. Written as DNA, the CDR3 is TGTGCCAGCAGGGGCGGGGGGACGAACACCGGGGAGCTGTTTTTT.

The rearrangement joins TRBV5-4 to TRBJ1-2; perhaps TRBD1 as D (5 bases). V gave up 1 base and J gave up 2 bases, with 9 bases separating them. This CDR3 is built from 14 residues. The germline V gene has CDR1 SGHNT and CDR2 YYREEE (reference sequence). The CDR3 bases are TGTGCCAGCAGCTTGCCGACAGAGAACTATGGCTACACCTTC. Encoded protein: CASSLPTENYGYTF.

The rearrangement uses TRBV2 and TRBJ1-1, with D possibly being TRBD1 (5 bases). V lost 1 base and J 8 bases, leaving 20 bases between the germline ends. From germline, CDR1 is SNHLY and CDR2 FYNNEI. This CDR3 is 16 amino acids long. CDR3 region: CASSEGGGWGRSEAFF. The CDR3 DNA follows: TGTGCCAGCAGTGAAGGAGGAGGGTGGGGACGAAGCGAAGCTTTCTTT. Drawing the rest from reference TRBV2 and TRBJ1-1, the complete variable domain is EPEVTQTPSHQVTQMGQEVILRCVPISNHLYFYWYRQILGQKVEFLVSFYNNEISEKSEIFDDQFSVERPDGSNFTLKIRSTKLEDSAMYFCASSEGGGWGRSEAFFGQGTRLTVV.